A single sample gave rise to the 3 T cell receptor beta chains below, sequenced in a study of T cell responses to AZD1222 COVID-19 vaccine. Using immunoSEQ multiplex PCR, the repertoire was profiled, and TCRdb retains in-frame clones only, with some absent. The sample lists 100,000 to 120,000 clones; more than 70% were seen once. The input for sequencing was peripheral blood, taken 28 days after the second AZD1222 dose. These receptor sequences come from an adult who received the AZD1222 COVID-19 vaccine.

CDR3 in amino acids: CASSSTSASDEQYF. The CDR3 DNA reads TGCGCCAGCAGCTCCACTAGCGCCAGCGACGAGCAGTACTTC. The J gene is TRBJ2-7, the V gene TRBV5-1; 7 nucleotides match TRBD2. Losses at the gene ends were 3 bases for V and 5 bases for J; bases not matched to a gene: 8. The length of the CDR3 is 14 residues. Germline CDR1 and CDR2: SGHRS and YFSETQ. The full variable domain, in which reference TRBV5-1 and TRBJ2-7 provide the parts outside the CDR3, is KAGVTQTPRYLIKTRGQQVTLSCSPISGHRSVSWYQQTPGQGLQFLFEYFSETQRNKGNFPGRFSGRQFSNSRSEMNVSTLELGDSALYLCASSSTSASDEQYFGPGTRLTVT.

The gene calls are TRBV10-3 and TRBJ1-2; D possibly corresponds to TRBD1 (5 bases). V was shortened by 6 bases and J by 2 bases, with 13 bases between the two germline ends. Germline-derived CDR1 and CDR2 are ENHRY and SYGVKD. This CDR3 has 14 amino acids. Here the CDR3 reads CAISQTVTNYGYTF. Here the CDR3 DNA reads TGTGCCATCAGCCAGACAGTAACAAACTATGGCTACACCTTC.

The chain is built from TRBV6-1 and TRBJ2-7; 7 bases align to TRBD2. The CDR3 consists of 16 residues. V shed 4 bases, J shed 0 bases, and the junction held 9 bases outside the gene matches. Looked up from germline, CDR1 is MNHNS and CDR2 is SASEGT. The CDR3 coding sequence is TGTGCCAGCAGTGCAGATCCAGCGGGAATCTCCTACGAGCAGTACTTC. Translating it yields CASSADPAGISYEQYF.